A selection of T cell receptor beta chains follows, all from one sample in a study of memory CD4+ T cells and cytomegalovirus serostatus. Generated by immunoSEQ multiplex PCR, the TCRdb table keeps only in-frame clones and is missing some. The table includes 50,000 or so clones, around three quarters detected once. Input material: memory CD4+ T cells from blood. The receptors here all came from an adult in good health and CMV-seronegative. Both conserved end residues are part of each CDR3. D genes are given only for firm matches. Not every row has a clone size; where given, it reads once, few, many or a size class.

j_call: TRBJ2-2
clone_size: -
cdr3_length: 16
v_call: TRBV4-2
d_call: -
cdr3_aa: CASSQDLARGAGELFF
cdr3_nt: TGTGCCAGCAGCCAAGATTTAGCCCGCGGGGCCGGGGAGCTGTTTTTT

j_call: TRBJ2-2
clone_size: -
cdr3_length: 16
v_call: TRBV7-2
d_call: TRBD1
cdr3_aa: CASSSGQGANTGELFF
cdr3_nt: TGTGCCAGCAGCTCCGGACAGGGAGCGAACACCGGGGAGCTGTTTTTT

j_call: TRBJ2-1
clone_size: -
cdr3_length: 17
v_call: TRBV5-8
d_call: -
cdr3_aa: CASSLHILAWIGNEQFF
cdr3_nt: TGTGCCAGCAGCTTACACATTCTAGCTTGGATCGGTAATGAGCAGTTCTTC

j_call: TRBJ2-1
clone_size: -
cdr3_length: 11
v_call: TRBV29-1
d_call: -
cdr3_aa: CSVAEYNEQFF
cdr3_nt: TGCAGCGTTGCGGAATACAATGAGCAGTTCTTC

j_call: TRBJ1-1
clone_size: -
cdr3_length: 16
v_call: TRBV5-1
d_call: TRBD1
cdr3_aa: CASSGRTGKVNTEAFF
cdr3_nt: TGCGCCAGCAGCGGCCGGACAGGGAAAGTTAACACTGAAGCTTTCTTT

j_call: TRBJ2-7
clone_size: -
cdr3_length: 15
v_call: TRBV6-5
d_call: -
cdr3_aa: CASSYYAGDSYEQYF
cdr3_nt: TGTGCCAGCAGTTATTATGCCGGGGACTCCTACGAGCAGTACTTC

j_call: TRBJ2-1
clone_size: -
cdr3_length: 15
v_call: TRBV18
d_call: TRBD2
cdr3_aa: CASSATSGPYNEQFF
cdr3_nt: TGTGCCAGCTCGGCCACTAGCGGGCCTTACAATGAGCAGTTCTTC

j_call: TRBJ1-5
clone_size: -
cdr3_length: 14
v_call: TRBV10-3
d_call: TRBD1
cdr3_aa: CAISGGTVNQPQHF
cdr3_nt: TGTGCCATCAGTGGCGGGACAGTGAATCAGCCCCAGCATTTT

j_call: TRBJ2-5
clone_size: once
cdr3_length: 13
v_call: TRBV7-2
d_call: -
cdr3_aa: CASRNTGSETQYF
cdr3_nt: TGTGCCAGCAGGAACACAGGGTCGGAGACCCAGTACTTC

j_call: TRBJ2-1
clone_size: -
cdr3_length: 13
v_call: TRBV29-1
d_call: -
cdr3_aa: CSVQSGYYNEQFF
cdr3_nt: TGCAGCGTCCAGAGCGGGTACTACAATGAGCAGTTCTTC

j_call: TRBJ2-5
clone_size: -
cdr3_length: 13
v_call: TRBV5-4
d_call: -
cdr3_aa: CASSLQGTETQYF
cdr3_nt: TGTGCCAGCAGCTTGCAGGGTACAGAGACCCAGTACTTC

j_call: TRBJ2-1
clone_size: once
cdr3_length: 14
v_call: TRBV28
d_call: -
cdr3_aa: CASGSGGVRNEQFF
cdr3_nt: TGTGCCAGCGGGTCCGGAGGGGTGCGGAATGAGCAGTTCTTC

j_call: TRBJ1-5
clone_size: few
cdr3_length: 15
v_call: TRBV10-1
d_call: -
cdr3_aa: CASLNDCLSNQPQHF
cdr3_nt: TGCGCCAGCCTTAATGACTGCCTTAGCAATCAGCCCCAGCATTTT

j_call: TRBJ2-5
clone_size: -
cdr3_length: 14
v_call: TRBV7-2
d_call: TRBD2
cdr3_aa: CASSFGGVQETQYF
cdr3_nt: TGTGCCAGCAGCTTCGGGGGGGTTCAAGAGACCCAGTACTTC

j_call: TRBJ2-7
clone_size: -
cdr3_length: 15
v_call: TRBV7-9
d_call: TRBD2
cdr3_aa: CASSPRGGTYYEQYF
cdr3_nt: TGTGCCAGCAGCCCTCGGGGGGGCACATACTACGAGCAGTACTTC

j_call: TRBJ1-2
clone_size: -
cdr3_length: 16
v_call: TRBV28
d_call: -
cdr3_aa: CASRFPRPSTNYGYTF
cdr3_nt: TGTGCCAGCAGGTTCCCCCGGCCGTCTACTAACTATGGCTACACCTTC

j_call: TRBJ2-7
clone_size: -
cdr3_length: 12
v_call: TRBV28
d_call: -
cdr3_aa: CASSSVQYEQYF
cdr3_nt: TGTGCCAGCAGCTCCGTCCAATACGAGCAGTACTTC

j_call: TRBJ1-6
clone_size: few
cdr3_length: 16
v_call: TRBV9
d_call: -
cdr3_aa: CASSVDAVLSNSPLHF
cdr3_nt: TGTGCCAGCAGCGTAGACGCCGTGTTGAGTAATTCACCCCTCCACTTT

j_call: TRBJ2-1
clone_size: -
cdr3_length: 15
v_call: TRBV5-6
d_call: -
cdr3_aa: CASSSFVGSHNEQFF
cdr3_nt: TGTGCCAGCAGCTCATTCGTCGGCAGCCACAATGAGCAGTTCTTC

j_call: TRBJ2-7
clone_size: -
cdr3_length: 13
v_call: TRBV7-2
d_call: -
cdr3_aa: CASSLVQRFEQYF
cdr3_nt: TGTGCCAGCAGCTTAGTCCAGCGGTTCGAGCAGTACTTC

j_call: TRBJ2-7
clone_size: -
cdr3_length: 11
v_call: TRBV20-1
d_call: -
cdr3_aa: CSAQGTYEQYF
cdr3_nt: TGCAGTGCACAGGGAACCTACGAGCAGTACTTC

j_call: TRBJ2-7
clone_size: -
cdr3_length: 16
v_call: TRBV5-1
d_call: TRBD2
cdr3_aa: CASSDPTSGGTAEQYF
cdr3_nt: TGCGCCAGCAGCGACCCGACTAGCGGGGGCACGGCCGAGCAGTACTTC

j_call: TRBJ1-6
clone_size: -
cdr3_length: 15
v_call: TRBV4-3
d_call: -
cdr3_aa: CASSQEAGADSPLHF
cdr3_nt: TGCGCCAGCAGCCAAGAAGCGGGGGCAGATTCACCCCTCCACTTT

j_call: TRBJ1-2
clone_size: once
cdr3_length: 16
v_call: TRBV7-2
d_call: TRBD1
cdr3_aa: CASSPPGTGGSYGYTF
cdr3_nt: TGTGCCAGCAGCCCCCCCGGGACAGGGGGGAGCTATGGCTACACCTTC

j_call: TRBJ2-3
clone_size: -
cdr3_length: 16
v_call: TRBV7-3
d_call: TRBD1
cdr3_aa: CASSLTPTGGTDTQYF
cdr3_nt: TGTGCCAGCAGCTTAACCCCGACAGGGGGCACAGATACGCAGTATTTT

j_call: TRBJ2-6
clone_size: -
cdr3_length: 20
v_call: TRBV2
d_call: -
cdr3_aa: CASRPGLQLQISSGANVLTF
cdr3_nt: TGTGCCAGCAGACCGGGACTCCAACTACAAATTTCCTCTGGGGCCAACGTCCTGACTTTC

j_call: TRBJ1-3
clone_size: -
cdr3_length: 17
v_call: TRBV5-4
d_call: -
cdr3_aa: CASSLPVGTLSGNTIYF
cdr3_nt: TGTGCCAGCAGCCTCCCTGTGGGGACGCTCTCTGGAAACACCATATATTTT

j_call: TRBJ2-5
clone_size: -
cdr3_length: 15
v_call: TRBV9
d_call: TRBD1
cdr3_aa: CASSDRDRYQETQYF
cdr3_nt: TGTGCCAGCAGCGACCGGGACAGATACCAAGAGACCCAGTACTTC

j_call: TRBJ1-5
clone_size: -
cdr3_length: 16
v_call: TRBV5-6
d_call: TRBD1
cdr3_aa: CASSFAGQGRNQPQHF
cdr3_nt: TGTGCCAGCAGCTTTGCGGGACAGGGACGAAATCAGCCCCAGCATTTT

j_call: TRBJ1-4
clone_size: -
cdr3_length: 11
v_call: TRBV7-9
d_call: -
cdr3_aa: CASSNGEKLFF
cdr3_nt: TGTGCCAGCAGCAACGGGGAAAAACTGTTTTTT

j_call: TRBJ2-3
clone_size: few
cdr3_length: 13
v_call: TRBV29-1
d_call: -
cdr3_aa: CSVGGAAADTQYF
cdr3_nt: TGCAGCGTTGGGGGGGCAGCTGCAGATACGCAGTATTTT

j_call: TRBJ1-6
clone_size: -
cdr3_length: 18
v_call: TRBV4-2
d_call: -
cdr3_aa: CASSQDNPLGQNNSPLHF
cdr3_nt: TGTGCCAGCAGCCAAGATAATCCTTTGGGCCAAAATAATTCACCCCTCCACTTT

j_call: TRBJ1-3
clone_size: -
cdr3_length: 17
v_call: TRBV4-1
d_call: -
cdr3_aa: CASSQERTRAAGNTIYF
cdr3_nt: TGCGCCAGCAGCCAAGAGAGAACCAGGGCCGCTGGAAACACCATATATTTT

j_call: TRBJ2-3
clone_size: -
cdr3_length: 14
v_call: TRBV7-6
d_call: -
cdr3_aa: CASSHDYRTDTQYF
cdr3_nt: TGTGCCAGCAGCCACGACTACAGGACAGATACGCAGTATTTT

j_call: TRBJ2-3
clone_size: few
cdr3_length: 15
v_call: TRBV7-2
d_call: TRBD2
cdr3_aa: CASSLQAGSTDTQYF
cdr3_nt: TGTGCCAGCAGCTTACAAGCGGGAAGCACAGATACGCAGTATTTT

j_call: TRBJ2-3
clone_size: few
cdr3_length: 16
v_call: TRBV7-2
d_call: TRBD1
cdr3_aa: CASSLGPGQGTDTQYF
cdr3_nt: TGTGCCAGCAGCTTAGGCCCGGGACAGGGTACAGATACGCAGTATTTT

j_call: TRBJ1-5
clone_size: -
cdr3_length: 17
v_call: TRBV5-1
d_call: -
cdr3_aa: CASSSGEGIRINQPQHF
cdr3_nt: TGCGCCAGCAGTTCTGGGGAAGGGATTAGGATCAATCAGCCCCAGCATTTT

j_call: TRBJ1-3
clone_size: few
cdr3_length: 14
v_call: TRBV28
d_call: -
cdr3_aa: CAISAEVQGNTIYF
cdr3_nt: TGTGCCATTTCGGCGGAGGTGCAGGGAAACACCATATATTTT

j_call: TRBJ1-1
clone_size: few
cdr3_length: 16
v_call: TRBV7-8
d_call: TRBD1
cdr3_aa: CASRSQGASTNTEAFF
cdr3_nt: TGTGCCAGCAGATCCCAGGGGGCATCTACGAACACTGAAGCTTTCTTT

j_call: TRBJ2-5
clone_size: -
cdr3_length: 15
v_call: TRBV30
d_call: -
cdr3_aa: CAWGRSVTTRETQYF
cdr3_nt: TGTGCCTGGGGCCGTAGTGTAACTACCAGAGAGACCCAGTACTTC

j_call: TRBJ1-4
clone_size: -
cdr3_length: 14
v_call: TRBV19
d_call: -
cdr3_aa: CASSIGRVGGKLFF
cdr3_nt: TGTGCCAGTAGTATTGGTAGGGTGGGAGGAAAACTGTTTTTT

j_call: TRBJ2-3
clone_size: -
cdr3_length: 14
v_call: TRBV7-3
d_call: -
cdr3_aa: CASSSLRSTDTQYF
cdr3_nt: TGTGCCAGCAGCTCTCTTAGGAGCACAGATACGCAGTATTTT

j_call: TRBJ2-1
clone_size: -
cdr3_length: 15
v_call: TRBV7-2
d_call: TRBD2
cdr3_aa: CASSAASGRVDEQFF
cdr3_nt: TGTGCCAGCAGCGCCGCTAGCGGGAGAGTCGATGAGCAGTTCTTC

j_call: TRBJ1-5
clone_size: -
cdr3_length: 15
v_call: TRBV7-8
d_call: -
cdr3_aa: CASSLSFEGNQPQHF
cdr3_nt: TGTGCCAGCAGCTTATCTTTCGAGGGAAATCAGCCCCAGCATTTT

j_call: TRBJ1-2
clone_size: -
cdr3_length: 15
v_call: TRBV16
d_call: -
cdr3_aa: CASSQSGGQGEGYTF
cdr3_nt: TGTGCCAGCAGCCAATCAGGAGGGCAGGGCGAAGGCTACACCTTC

j_call: TRBJ2-1
clone_size: -
cdr3_length: 13
v_call: TRBV11-2
d_call: -
cdr3_aa: CASSLERESEQFF
cdr3_nt: TGTGCCAGCAGCTTAGAACGGGAAAGTGAGCAGTTCTTC

j_call: TRBJ2-5
clone_size: -
cdr3_length: 13
v_call: TRBV10-3
d_call: -
cdr3_aa: CAIRDLGGATQYF
cdr3_nt: TGTGCCATCAGGGATCTTGGCGGAGCGACCCAGTACTTC

j_call: TRBJ2-4
clone_size: -
cdr3_length: 16
v_call: TRBV5-8
d_call: TRBD2
cdr3_aa: CASRRSGGPTQNIQYF
cdr3_nt: TGTGCCAGCAGACGCTCGGGGGGGCCCACCCAAAACATTCAGTACTTC

j_call: TRBJ2-2
clone_size: -
cdr3_length: 17
v_call: TRBV28
d_call: TRBD1
cdr3_aa: CASSLWDRGLNTGELFF
cdr3_nt: TGTGCCAGCAGTTTATGGGACAGGGGCCTGAACACCGGGGAGCTGTTTTTT

j_call: TRBJ2-3
clone_size: -
cdr3_length: 16
v_call: TRBV7-3
d_call: TRBD1
cdr3_aa: CASSLTSGGGTDTQYF
cdr3_nt: TGTGCCAGCAGCTTAACGTCAGGGGGAGGCACAGATACGCAGTATTTT

j_call: TRBJ2-3
clone_size: -
cdr3_length: 11
v_call: TRBV5-1
d_call: -
cdr3_aa: CASRGDYTQYF
cdr3_nt: TGCGCCAGCAGGGGAGACTATACGCAGTATTTT

j_call: TRBJ1-3
clone_size: -
cdr3_length: 15
v_call: TRBV27
d_call: -
cdr3_aa: CASSFQGFSGNTIYF
cdr3_nt: TGTGCCAGCTCATTCCAGGGGTTTTCTGGAAACACCATATATTTT

j_call: TRBJ1-2
clone_size: -
cdr3_length: 14
v_call: TRBV7-3
d_call: -
cdr3_aa: CASSLTAGTRGYTF
cdr3_nt: TGTGCCAGCAGCTTAACTGCAGGGACTCGGGGCTACACCTTC

j_call: TRBJ2-4
clone_size: -
cdr3_length: 15
v_call: TRBV5-8
d_call: -
cdr3_aa: CASSLGQGSTDIQYF
cdr3_nt: TGTGCCAGCAGCTTGGGTCAGGGTAGTACGGACATTCAGTACTTC

j_call: TRBJ1-2
clone_size: once
cdr3_length: 16
v_call: TRBV4-2
d_call: TRBD1
cdr3_aa: CASSQEGTGMNYGYTF
cdr3_nt: TGTGCCAGCAGCCAAGAAGGGACAGGGATGAACTATGGCTACACCTTC

j_call: TRBJ1-2
clone_size: -
cdr3_length: 13
v_call: TRBV19
d_call: -
cdr3_aa: CASSIDLHPTYTF
cdr3_nt: TGTGCCAGTAGTATAGACCTACATCCCACCTACACCTTC

j_call: TRBJ1-2
clone_size: -
cdr3_length: 15
v_call: TRBV19
d_call: TRBD1
cdr3_aa: CASSQRTGSNYGYTF
cdr3_nt: TGTGCCAGTTCCCAACGGACAGGGTCTAACTATGGCTACACCTTC

j_call: TRBJ1-2
clone_size: -
cdr3_length: 14
v_call: TRBV19
d_call: TRBD1
cdr3_aa: CASRYGQGNYGYTF
cdr3_nt: TGTGCCAGTAGATACGGACAGGGGAACTATGGCTACACCTTC

j_call: TRBJ2-5
clone_size: -
cdr3_length: 16
v_call: TRBV1
d_call: -
cdr3_aa: CTSSQPDGLELETQYF
cdr3_nt: TGCACCAGCAGCCAGCCCGATGGACTAGAGCTGGAGACCCAGTACTTC